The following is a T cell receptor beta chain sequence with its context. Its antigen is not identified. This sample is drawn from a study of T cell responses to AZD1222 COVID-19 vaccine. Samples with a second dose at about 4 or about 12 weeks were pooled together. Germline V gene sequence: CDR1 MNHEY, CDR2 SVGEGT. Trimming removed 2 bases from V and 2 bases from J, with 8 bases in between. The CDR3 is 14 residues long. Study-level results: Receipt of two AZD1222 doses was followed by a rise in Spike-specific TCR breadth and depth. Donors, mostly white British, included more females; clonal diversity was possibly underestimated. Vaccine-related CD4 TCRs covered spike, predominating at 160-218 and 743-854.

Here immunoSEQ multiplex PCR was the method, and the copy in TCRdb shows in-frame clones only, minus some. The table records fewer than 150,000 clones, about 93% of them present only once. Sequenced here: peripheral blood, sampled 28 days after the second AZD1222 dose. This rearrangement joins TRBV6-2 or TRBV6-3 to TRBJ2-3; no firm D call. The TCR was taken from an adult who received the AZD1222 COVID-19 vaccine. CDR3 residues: CASSYLDFTDTQYF. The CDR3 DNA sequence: TGTGCCAGCAGTTACCTCGACTTCACAGATACGCAGTATTTT.